The rows below give T cell receptor beta chains drawn from one sample of a study of OX40 agonist ivuxolimab in advanced cancers. TCRdb's copy holds only in-frame clones and misses some; the assay was immunoSEQ multiplex PCR. This sample has tens of thousands of clones, with about nine tenths found just once. The source material was CD4+ or CD8+ T cells sorted from blood, sampled in a trial of the OX40 agonist ivuxolimab. These receptors came from an adult with an advanced solid tumor such as melanoma, head and neck, liver or kidney cancer. Each CDR3 is given with its conserved first and last residue. D genes are given only for firm matches. Clone size appears in some rows only: once, few, many, or a class for an expanded clone.

CDR3nt: TGTGCCAGCAGTCCGTACCAAGAGACCCAGTACTTC
CDR3aa: CASSPYQETQYF
d_gene: -
j_gene: TRBJ2-5
v_gene: TRBV28
abundance: -

CDR3nt: TGTGCCAGCAGCTTGGCGGACGGGTCGGCAGATACGCAGTATTTT
CDR3aa: CASSLADGSADTQYF
d_gene: -
j_gene: TRBJ2-3
v_gene: TRBV7-9
abundance: -

CDR3nt: TGCAGCGTTGAATTCGCTTACGAGCAGTACTTC
CDR3aa: CSVEFAYEQYF
d_gene: -
j_gene: TRBJ2-7
v_gene: TRBV29-1
abundance: -

CDR3nt: TGCGCCAGCAGCCAAGGGATAGAACCTTTGGAGCAGTACTTC
CDR3aa: CASSQGIEPLEQYF
d_gene: -
j_gene: TRBJ2-7
v_gene: TRBV4-1
abundance: -

CDR3nt: TGTGCCAGCAGTTTTCGGGACAGCAACACTGAAGCTTTCTTT
CDR3aa: CASSFRDSNTEAFF
d_gene: TRBD1
j_gene: TRBJ1-1
v_gene: TRBV28
abundance: few

CDR3nt: TGTGCCAGCAGTTTATACTCGCCAGGAGAGACCCAGTACTTC
CDR3aa: CASSLYSPGETQYF
d_gene: -
j_gene: TRBJ2-5
v_gene: TRBV27
abundance: -

CDR3nt: TGTGCCAGCACTCCCCTAATATTAAGTGAAGCTTTCTTT
CDR3aa: CASTPLILSEAFF
d_gene: -
j_gene: TRBJ1-1
v_gene: TRBV2
abundance: -

CDR3nt: TGCGCCAGCAGCCAAAGTCAGGGTGTCGACGAGCAGTACTTC
CDR3aa: CASSQSQGVDEQYF
d_gene: -
j_gene: TRBJ2-7
v_gene: TRBV4-1
abundance: -

CDR3nt: TGTGCCTGGAGTAACAGGGAATTGGGTCAGCCCCAGCATTTT
CDR3aa: CAWSNRELGQPQHF
d_gene: -
j_gene: TRBJ1-5
v_gene: TRBV30
abundance: -

CDR3nt: TGTGCCAGCAGCTTGCGACAGAACACTGAAGCTTTCTTT
CDR3aa: CASSLRQNTEAFF
d_gene: -
j_gene: TRBJ1-1
v_gene: TRBV5-8
abundance: -

CDR3nt: TGTGCCAGCAGTTATATGCCTAATGAAAAACTGTTTTTT
CDR3aa: CASSYMPNEKLFF
d_gene: -
j_gene: TRBJ1-4
v_gene: TRBV6-5
abundance: -

CDR3nt: TGCGCCAGCAGCCAAGCGTTGGGACAGGGGCCTTTCAGCTCCTACGAGCAGTACTTC
CDR3aa: CASSQALGQGPFSSYEQYF
d_gene: TRBD1
j_gene: TRBJ2-7
v_gene: TRBV4-1
abundance: -

CDR3nt: TGTGCCAGCAGTTTAACGACAGGCTTTCAAGAGACCCAGTACTTC
CDR3aa: CASSLTTGFQETQYF
d_gene: -
j_gene: TRBJ2-5
v_gene: TRBV28
abundance: -

CDR3nt: TGCGCCAGCAGCTTGGGACCCCGCGACAGGGCTGGGGCCAACGTCCTGACTTTC
CDR3aa: CASSLGPRDRAGANVLTF
d_gene: TRBD1
j_gene: TRBJ2-6
v_gene: TRBV5-1
abundance: -

CDR3nt: TGTGCCAGCAGTGAATCCTTAGCCGGTTCACCCCTCCACTTT
CDR3aa: CASSESLAGSPLHF
d_gene: -
j_gene: TRBJ1-6
v_gene: TRBV2
abundance: -

CDR3nt: TGTGCCAGCAGCTTGGCGGACAGGCCGGCCTACGAGCAGTACTTC
CDR3aa: CASSLADRPAYEQYF
d_gene: TRBD1
j_gene: TRBJ2-7
v_gene: TRBV5-8
abundance: -

CDR3nt: TGTGCCAGCAGCCAACTAGCGGGAGGGCCGGGGAATGAGCAGTTCTTC
CDR3aa: CASSQLAGGPGNEQFF
d_gene: TRBD2
j_gene: TRBJ2-1
v_gene: TRBV2
abundance: -

CDR3nt: TGTGCCAGCAGTTTATGGGATAGCAATCAGCCCCAGCATTTT
CDR3aa: CASSLWDSNQPQHF
d_gene: -
j_gene: TRBJ1-5
v_gene: TRBV28
abundance: -

CDR3nt: TGTGCCAGCAGTTTACCCGGGGTGACCCAGTACTTC
CDR3aa: CASSLPGVTQYF
d_gene: -
j_gene: TRBJ2-5
v_gene: TRBV28
abundance: -

CDR3nt: TGTGCCAGCAGCTTAGATACGGCGGGAGGGGGAGGGGATACGCAGTATTTT
CDR3aa: CASSLDTAGGGGDTQYF
d_gene: TRBD2
j_gene: TRBJ2-3
v_gene: TRBV11-2
abundance: -

CDR3nt: TGCAGCGGAAGGACGGGGGAAAAAGAGACCCAGTACTTC
CDR3aa: CSGRTGEKETQYF
d_gene: -
j_gene: TRBJ2-5
v_gene: TRBV29-1
abundance: -

CDR3nt: TGTGCCAGCAGCCACGCGGGAGGGCCCTACGAGCAGTACTTC
CDR3aa: CASSHAGGPYEQYF
d_gene: TRBD2
j_gene: TRBJ2-7
v_gene: TRBV7-6
abundance: -

CDR3nt: TGTGCCAGCAGCGTCGGACAGGGGCCGTGGGAGCAGTACTTC
CDR3aa: CASSVGQGPWEQYF
d_gene: TRBD1
j_gene: TRBJ2-7
v_gene: TRBV7-8
abundance: -

CDR3nt: TGTGCCAGCGGCCTTAATATCAATCAGCCCCAGCATTTT
CDR3aa: CASGLNINQPQHF
d_gene: -
j_gene: TRBJ1-5
v_gene: TRBV28
abundance: few

CDR3nt: TGTGCCAGCAGGGCGAGCACCGGGGAGCTGTTTTTT
CDR3aa: CASRASTGELFF
d_gene: -
j_gene: TRBJ2-2
v_gene: TRBV7-3
abundance: -

CDR3nt: TGTGCCAGTAGTCCTGGACTAGCGGGAGGGGCCCACACCGGGGAGCTGTTTTTT
CDR3aa: CASSPGLAGGAHTGELFF
d_gene: TRBD2
j_gene: TRBJ2-2
v_gene: TRBV19
abundance: -

CDR3nt: TGTGCCAAGTCGAGCGGGAGCTCCTACAATGAGCAGTTCTTC
CDR3aa: CAKSSGSSYNEQFF
d_gene: TRBD2
j_gene: TRBJ2-1
v_gene: TRBV11-1
abundance: -

CDR3nt: TGTGCCATCAGTGAGCCTTGGACACAAAACTCCTACGAGCAGTACTTC
CDR3aa: CAISEPWTQNSYEQYF
d_gene: -
j_gene: TRBJ2-7
v_gene: TRBV10-3
abundance: -

CDR3nt: TGCAGCGTGGGACTAGCGGTTTACAATGAGCAGTTCTTC
CDR3aa: CSVGLAVYNEQFF
d_gene: TRBD2
j_gene: TRBJ2-1
v_gene: TRBV29-1
abundance: -

CDR3nt: TGTGCCAGCAGCTCAATGGAGCCCGGGACAGGAACTTCTACGTCCGAGCAGTACTTC
CDR3aa: CASSSMEPGTGTSTSEQYF
d_gene: TRBD1
j_gene: TRBJ2-7
v_gene: TRBV7-9
abundance: -

CDR3nt: TGTGCCAGCAGTTTGTCGGGTAGCTCCTACGAGCAGTACTTC
CDR3aa: CASSLSGSSYEQYF
d_gene: -
j_gene: TRBJ2-7
v_gene: TRBV27
abundance: -

CDR3nt: TGTGCCAGCATAGGCGGGGGGGAGCTGTTTTTT
CDR3aa: CASIGGGELFF
d_gene: -
j_gene: TRBJ2-2
v_gene: TRBV2
abundance: -

CDR3nt: TGTGCCAGCAGCTGGGGGGATACGCAGTATTTT
CDR3aa: CASSWGDTQYF
d_gene: -
j_gene: TRBJ2-3
v_gene: TRBV6-6
abundance: -

CDR3nt: TGCGCCAGCAGCCAACGGAGCGGGAGTCCCTACGAGCAGTACTTC
CDR3aa: CASSQRSGSPYEQYF
d_gene: TRBD2
j_gene: TRBJ2-7
v_gene: TRBV4-3
abundance: -

CDR3nt: TGCAGCGGGATCCTGACAGGCGCGAGCCTAGATGGGAGCTACACCTTC
CDR3aa: CSGILTGASLDGSYTF
d_gene: -
j_gene: TRBJ1-2
v_gene: TRBV29-1
abundance: -

CDR3nt: TGTGCCTGGAGTTTGACAGGGAAAGACTACGAGCAGTACTTC
CDR3aa: CAWSLTGKDYEQYF
d_gene: TRBD1
j_gene: TRBJ2-7
v_gene: TRBV30
abundance: -

CDR3nt: TGTGCCAGCAGCTTAGTCGCGGGACAGGACACAGATACGCAGTATTTT
CDR3aa: CASSLVAGQDTDTQYF
d_gene: TRBD1
j_gene: TRBJ2-3
v_gene: TRBV11-2
abundance: -

CDR3nt: TGCGCCAGCAGTGATCTAGCGGGAGACCCCGGATACGAGCAGTACTTC
CDR3aa: CASSDLAGDPGYEQYF
d_gene: TRBD2
j_gene: TRBJ2-7
v_gene: TRBV10-2
abundance: -

CDR3nt: TGTGCCAGCAGCTTATTTGGACTAGCTGAGAACACCGGGGAGCTGTTTTTT
CDR3aa: CASSLFGLAENTGELFF
d_gene: TRBD2
j_gene: TRBJ2-2
v_gene: TRBV27
abundance: -

CDR3nt: TGTGCCAGTAGTATAGGCGGACCTGGAACAGAGCAGTTCTTC
CDR3aa: CASSIGGPGTEQFF
d_gene: -
j_gene: TRBJ2-1
v_gene: TRBV19
abundance: -

CDR3nt: TGTGCCAGCAGCCGCGGCGTAATGGGGTCCTACGAGCAGTACTTC
CDR3aa: CASSRGVMGSYEQYF
d_gene: -
j_gene: TRBJ2-7
v_gene: TRBV7-8
abundance: -

CDR3nt: TGTGCCAGCAGTTACTCGAGTAGGGCAGGGGGCGACGAGCAGTACTTC
CDR3aa: CASSYSSRAGGDEQYF
d_gene: TRBD1
j_gene: TRBJ2-7
v_gene: TRBV6-5
abundance: -

CDR3nt: TGTGCCACCAGCACACTAGGGGCACAGAATCAGCCCCAGCATTTT
CDR3aa: CATSTLGAQNQPQHF
d_gene: -
j_gene: TRBJ1-5
v_gene: TRBV15
abundance: -

CDR3nt: TGTGCCAGCAGCATTAGCGGGAGGGCCTACAATGAGCAGTTCTTC
CDR3aa: CASSISGRAYNEQFF
d_gene: TRBD2
j_gene: TRBJ2-1
v_gene: TRBV27
abundance: -

CDR3nt: TGTGCCAGCAGCGTGGGGACGGGACGCTACGAGCAGTACTTC
CDR3aa: CASSVGTGRYEQYF
d_gene: -
j_gene: TRBJ2-7
v_gene: TRBV9
abundance: -

CDR3nt: TGTGCCAGCAGTAGAGCGGGGATCTACAATGAGCAGTTCTTC
CDR3aa: CASSRAGIYNEQFF
d_gene: TRBD2
j_gene: TRBJ2-1
v_gene: TRBV27
abundance: -

CDR3nt: TGTGCCAGTAGTATTACTACAGGGCTAACTGAGACCCAGTACTTC
CDR3aa: CASSITTGLTETQYF
d_gene: -
j_gene: TRBJ2-5
v_gene: TRBV19
abundance: -

CDR3nt: TGTGCCAGCAGCTTTACGCAGGCCTACTACGAGCAGTACTTC
CDR3aa: CASSFTQAYYEQYF
d_gene: -
j_gene: TRBJ2-7
v_gene: TRBV5-8
abundance: -

CDR3nt: TGCAGCGTTGAAGGGGGATACACCGGGGAGCTGTTTTTT
CDR3aa: CSVEGGYTGELFF
d_gene: -
j_gene: TRBJ2-2
v_gene: TRBV29-1
abundance: once

CDR3nt: TGTGCCAGCAGTTTCGGACAGGGGGCGTACGGCTACACCTTC
CDR3aa: CASSFGQGAYGYTF
d_gene: TRBD1
j_gene: TRBJ1-2
v_gene: TRBV6-5
abundance: -

CDR3nt: TGTGCCAGCAGCTCATTCGCGGGATGGGAGCAGTACTTC
CDR3aa: CASSSFAGWEQYF
d_gene: -
j_gene: TRBJ2-7
v_gene: TRBV7-8
abundance: -

CDR3nt: TGTGCCAGCAGTTTAGGTAGGGTAGGCACTGAAGCTTTCTTT
CDR3aa: CASSLGRVGTEAFF
d_gene: -
j_gene: TRBJ1-1
v_gene: TRBV27
abundance: -

CDR3nt: TGCGCCAGCAGCCCCGAGTTGGGACGCGAGCAGTACTTC
CDR3aa: CASSPELGREQYF
d_gene: -
j_gene: TRBJ2-7
v_gene: TRBV5-1
abundance: -